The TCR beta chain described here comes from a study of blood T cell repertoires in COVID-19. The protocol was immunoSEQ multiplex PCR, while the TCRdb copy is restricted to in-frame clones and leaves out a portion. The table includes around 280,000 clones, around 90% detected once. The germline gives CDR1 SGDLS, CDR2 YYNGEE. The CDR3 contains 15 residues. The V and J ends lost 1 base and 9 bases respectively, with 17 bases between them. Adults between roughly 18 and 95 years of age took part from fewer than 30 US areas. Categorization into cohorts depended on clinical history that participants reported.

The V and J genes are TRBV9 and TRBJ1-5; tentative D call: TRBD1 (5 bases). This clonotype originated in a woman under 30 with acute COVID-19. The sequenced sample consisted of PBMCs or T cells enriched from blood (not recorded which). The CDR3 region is CASSVSGDPWVPQHF. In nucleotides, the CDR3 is TGTGCCAGCAGCGTATCGGGGGACCCTTGGGTGCCCCAGCATTTT.